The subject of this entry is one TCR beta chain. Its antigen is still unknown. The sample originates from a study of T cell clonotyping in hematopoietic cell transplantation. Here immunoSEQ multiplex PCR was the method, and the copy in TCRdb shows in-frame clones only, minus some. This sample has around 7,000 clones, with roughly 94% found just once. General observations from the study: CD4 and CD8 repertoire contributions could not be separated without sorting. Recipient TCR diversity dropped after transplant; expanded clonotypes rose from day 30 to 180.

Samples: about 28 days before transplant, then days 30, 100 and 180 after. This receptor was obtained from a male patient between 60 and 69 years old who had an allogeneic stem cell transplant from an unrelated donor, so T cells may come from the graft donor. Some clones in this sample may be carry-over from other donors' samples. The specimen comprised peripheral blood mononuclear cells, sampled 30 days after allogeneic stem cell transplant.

CDR3 sequence: CASSDTGRTYGYTF. The CDR3 nucleotides read TGTGCCAGCAGTGATACAGGACGGACCTATGGCTACACCTTC. V usage is TRBV27 and J usage is TRBJ1-2; a possible D gene is TRBD1 (5 bases). The V and J ends lost 5 bases and 4 bases respectively, with 14 bases between them. Germline loops: CDR1 MNHEY, CDR2 SMNVEV (reference sequence). The CDR3 totals 14 residues.